The rows below give T cell receptor beta chains drawn from one sample of a study of T cell responses to AZD1222 COVID-19 vaccine. Produced via immunoSEQ multiplex PCR; TCRdb's table is partial and in-frame only. The profile shows under 50,000 clones, just over 85% of them singletons. The sequencing here drew on peripheral blood, taken 28 days after the second dose of the MenACWY control vaccine. The receptor set was obtained from an adult who received the MenACWY meningococcal vaccine as a control. The CDR3 runs from the conserved cysteine through the conserved F or W. The D gene is left open where the match is weak.

v_gene: TRBV6-5; d_gene: TRBD2; j_gene: TRBJ2-7; CDR3nt: TGTGCCAGCAGGCGTAGCGGGAGGATAGCCCACGAGCAGTACTTC; CDR3aa: CASRRSGRIAHEQYF
v_gene: TRBV4-1; d_gene: .; j_gene: TRBJ1-5; CDR3nt: TGCGCCAGCAGCCAACCAGGGTCCAATCAGCCCCAGCATTTT; CDR3aa: CASSQPGSNQPQHF
v_gene: TRBV28; d_gene: .; j_gene: TRBJ2-7; CDR3nt: TGTGCCAGCAGAAGACCGGGCTACGAGCAGTACTTC; CDR3aa: CASRRPGYEQYF
v_gene: TRBV6-5; d_gene: TRBD2; j_gene: TRBJ2-1; CDR3nt: TGTGCCAGCAGTTCGCTAACTAGCGGGAGGAGTAATGAGCAGTTCTTC; CDR3aa: CASSSLTSGRSNEQFF
v_gene: TRBV28; d_gene: .; j_gene: TRBJ1-4; CDR3nt: TGTGCCAGCACTAAGGCGGGCGCAACTAATGAAAAACTGTTTTTT; CDR3aa: CASTKAGATNEKLFF
v_gene: TRBV6-1; d_gene: TRBD1; j_gene: TRBJ1-5; CDR3nt: TGTGCCAGCAGTGAACAGGGGGCCGGGCAGCCCCAGCATTTT; CDR3aa: CASSEQGAGQPQHF
v_gene: TRBV5-1; d_gene: .; j_gene: TRBJ2-5; CDR3nt: TGCGCCAGCAGCTTGGCCCTCTGGGAGACCCAGTACTTC; CDR3aa: CASSLALWETQYF
v_gene: TRBV6-6; d_gene: TRBD1; j_gene: TRBJ2-7; CDR3nt: TGTGCCAGCACCCAGACAGGGCCTTCCTACGAGCAGTACTTC; CDR3aa: CASTQTGPSYEQYF
v_gene: TRBV27; d_gene: .; j_gene: TRBJ1-5; CDR3nt: TGTGCCAGCAGTTTAACAGGGTCGGTGGGTCAGCCCCAGCATTTT; CDR3aa: CASSLTGSVGQPQHF
v_gene: TRBV19; d_gene: .; j_gene: TRBJ2-2; CDR3nt: TGTGCCAGTGAAGGGGCGCCGGGTAGCACCGGGGAGCTGTTTTTT; CDR3aa: CASEGAPGSTGELFF
v_gene: TRBV16; d_gene: .; j_gene: TRBJ2-1; CDR3nt: TGTGCCAGCAGCCAATCCGGCAGGGTTGGGATCTTC; CDR3aa: CASSQSGRVGIF
v_gene: TRBV11-1; d_gene: TRBD2; j_gene: TRBJ2-3; CDR3nt: TGTGCCAGCAGCTCTCACGGGGGGACAGATACGCAGTATTTT; CDR3aa: CASSSHGGTDTQYF
v_gene: TRBV5-5; d_gene: .; j_gene: TRBJ2-2; CDR3nt: TGTGCCAGCAGCTTGGCTCAGGGCACCGGGGAGCTGTTTTTT; CDR3aa: CASSLAQGTGELFF
v_gene: TRBV7-9; d_gene: TRBD2; j_gene: TRBJ2-2; CDR3nt: TGTGCCAGCAGCAGTGGGAGGGCGAACACCGGGGAGCTGTTTTTT; CDR3aa: CASSSGRANTGELFF
v_gene: TRBV6-5; d_gene: .; j_gene: TRBJ2-3; CDR3nt: TGTGCCAGCAGTTACTCGAGCGTATCTAGCTCAGATACGCAGTATTTT; CDR3aa: CASSYSSVSSSDTQYF
v_gene: TRBV11-3; d_gene: .; j_gene: TRBJ2-2; CDR3nt: TGTGCCAGCAGCTTCGACCCGGTACCCGGGGAGCTGTTTTTT; CDR3aa: CASSFDPVPGELFF
v_gene: TRBV19; d_gene: .; j_gene: TRBJ2-2; CDR3nt: TGTGCCAGTAGTATAGCGACCACCGGGGAGCTGTTTTTT; CDR3aa: CASSIATTGELFF
v_gene: TRBV6-5; d_gene: TRBD1; j_gene: TRBJ2-2; CDR3nt: TGTGCCAGTAATACAGGGGGCTCGATCGGGGAGCTGTTTTTT; CDR3aa: CASNTGGSIGELFF
v_gene: TRBV28; d_gene: .; j_gene: TRBJ2-3; CDR3nt: TGTGCCAGCAGATCCTTTTACCCGGGACTTACCCAGTGGTATGGCCCAGATACGCAGTATTTT; CDR3aa: CASRSFYPGLTQWYGPDTQYF
v_gene: TRBV19; d_gene: TRBD1; j_gene: TRBJ1-2; CDR3nt: TGTGCCAGTAGTATCACTGGAGGGGGCGACTATGGCTACACCTTC; CDR3aa: CASSITGGGDYGYTF
v_gene: TRBV9; d_gene: .; j_gene: TRBJ2-1; CDR3nt: TGTGCCAGCAGCGTAGAGGGAGCCCCCTACAATGAGCAGTTCTTC; CDR3aa: CASSVEGAPYNEQFF